The sequence of this TCR beta chain was determined in a study of regulatory T cells in long-lasting Graves disease. The overall study: Graves' patients, diagnosed recently, had received antithyroid drugs under 3 months.

Arm-PCR of CDR3 regions and iRepertoire HTBI primers were used to build TCR beta libraries. TCRdb analysed the multiplex PCR reads with MiXCR anew, one entry per CDR3 protein. The repertoire has hundreds of thousands of distinct CDR3 sequences, roughly 15% of them found once; the top ten carry 18%. Time point described: newly diagnosed GD, antithyroid drugs for less than 3 months. TCR sequences were obtained from RNA taken from PBMCs. Germline trimming cut 11 bases from V and 3 bases from J; bases unmatched to any gene: 9. CDR1 is MNHNS and CDR2 is SASEGT in the germline V gene. The length of the CDR3 is 13 residues. This same sample was also taken into another study, of T cells in Graves' hyperthyroidism and ophthalmopathy. That work adds: Newly diagnosed patients aged 18 to 65 had hyperthyroidism of under 2 months' duration. First-round RT-PCR of the TCR CDR3 relied on the HTBI primer set.

This clonotype was sampled from a woman aged 25-40 years with Graves disease. The sequencing used peripheral blood mononuclear cells (PBMCs), collected at new diagnosis, from a patient treated with antithyroid drugs. V is TRBV6-1 and J is TRBJ2-7; 8 bases match TRBD1. DNA of the CDR3: TGTGCCGCCGCCCGGACAGGGCTCTACGAGCAGTACTTC. Its protein product is CAAARTGLYEQYF.